What follows are 18 T cell receptor beta chains derived from one specimen sequenced in a study of control samples from healthy donors and cancer patients. The table came from immunoSEQ multiplex PCR; TCRdb's copy has only in-frame clones and leaves some out. The table has about 140,000 clones, 88% seen once. The sequenced material came from blood. The origin of the receptors is a man younger than 35 in good health.

The V and J genes are TRBV7-2 and TRBJ2-3, with 8 nucleotides matching TRBD1. V shed 1 base and J 0 bases; nucleotides not matched to a gene: 3. The germline V gene has CDR1 SGHTA and CDR2 FQGNSA. The CDR3 has 16 residues. CDR3 in amino acids: CASSLGQGASTDTQYF. CDR3 DNA sequence: TGTGCCAGCAGCTTAGGGCAGGGGGCTAGCACAGATACGCAGTATTTT.

The J gene is TRBJ2-7, the V gene TRBV28, with 8 nucleotides matching TRBD1. V dropped 4 bases and J dropped 2; count of bases not matched to a gene: 4. The germline V gene encodes CDR1 MDHEN and CDR2 SYDVKM. The CDR3 has 14 amino acids. The CDR3 is CASSSRTGTYEQYF. The DNA of the CDR3 is TGTGCCAGCAGTTCCCGGACAGGGACCTACGAGCAGTACTTC. The full variable domain, completed using reference TRBV28 and TRBJ2-7, is DVKVTQSSRYLVKRTGEKVFLECVQDMDHENMFWYRQDPGLGLRLIYFSYDVKMKEKGDIPEGYSVSREKKERFSLILESASTNQTSMYLCASSSRTGTYEQYFGPGTRLTVT.

V usage is TRBV7-9 and J usage is TRBJ2-3; tentative D call: TRBD1 (5 bases). The length of the CDR3 is 11 residues. Trimming pared 4 bases from V and 8 bases from J, leaving 7 bases between. Looked up from germline, CDR1 is SEHNR and CDR2 is FQNEAQ (reference sequence). The CDR3 is CASSWGVTQYF. The CDR3 region has the DNA TGTGCCAGCAGCTGGGGCGTTACGCAGTATTTT.

The chain joins TRBV9 to TRBJ2-2; 9 positions match TRBD1. The CDR3 spans 17 residues. Germline V CDR1 and CDR2: SGDLS, YYNGEE. Losses at the gene ends were 3 bases for V and 4 bases for J; bases not matched to a gene: 10. DNA of the CDR3: TGTGCCAGCAGCGCTCAACAGGGGGCGCGTGGCACCGGGGAGCTGTTTTTT. Translation gives CASSAQQGARGTGELFF.

The chain is built from TRBV5-1 and TRBJ1-6; D ambiguous. Germline assignment: CDR1 SGHRS and CDR2 YFSETQ. V dropped 5 bases and J dropped 1 base, with 10 bases sitting between them. The CDR3 is made up of 15 amino acids. CDR3 DNA: TGCGCCAGCAGGGGAACCGGATCCTATAATTCACCCCTCCACTTT. Translated, it gives CASRGTGSYNSPLHF.

The J gene is TRBJ1-6, the V gene TRBV27; no clear D gene. CDR3 length: 14 amino acids. V lost 6 bases and J 6 bases, leaving 12 bases between the germline ends. Germline assignment: CDR1 MNHEY and CDR2 SMNVEV (reference sequence). For the CDR3, the DNA is TGTGCCAGCAGCTTTAGTGGAAGTAATTCACCCCTCCACTTT. Translated, it gives CASSFSGSNSPLHF.

V and J are TRBV6-4 and TRBJ2-3; 9 bases are a match to TRBD2. The CDR3 spans 15 residues. Germline lookup yields CDR1 MRHNA and CDR2 SNTAGT. The V and J ends lost 5 bases and 4 bases, in that order; junction bases with no gene match: 7. The CDR3 is CASSSSSGAADTQYF. CDR3 coding DNA: TGTGCCAGCAGTAGTTCTAGCGGGGCAGCAGATACGCAGTATTTT.

DNA of the CDR3: TGTGCCAGCTCACTTCGACAGGGGGCGATGAACACTGAAGCTTTCTTT. Translated: CASSLRQGAMNTEAFF. The genes are TRBV18 and TRBJ1-1; 10 bases line up with TRBD1. Trimming removed 4 bases from V and 0 bases from J; junction bases left unmatched: 5. The CDR3 totals 16 residues. Germline CDR1 is KGHSH and CDR2 is LQKENI.

This chain connects TRBV7-9 to TRBJ1-2, with 8 bases lining up with TRBD1. Germline CDR1 reads SEHNR; CDR2 reads FQNEAQ (reference sequence). V was pared by 5 bases and J by 4 bases, with 6 bases of the junction left unmatched. CDR3 size: 14 residues. The CDR3 sequence is CASSPGTGGYGYTF. In DNA, the CDR3 is TGTGCCAGCAGCCCCGGGACAGGCGGCTATGGCTACACCTTC. The whole variable domain, remainder taken from reference TRBV7-9 and TRBJ1-2, is DTGVSQNPRHKITKRGQNVTFRCDPISEHNRLYWYRQTLGQGPEFLTYFQNEAQLEKSRLLSDRFSAERPKGSFSTLEIQRTEQGDSAMYLCASSPGTGGYGYTFGSGTRLTVV.

J is TRBJ1-3 and V is TRBV4-2; no clear D. The CDR3 is made up of 12 amino acids. Looked up from germline, CDR1 is LGHNA and CDR2 is YNFKEQ. V was clipped by 1 base and J by 3 bases, with 1 base between them. CDR3 bases: TGTGCCAGCAGCCAAGTTGGAAACACCATATATTTT. Protein sequence: CASSQVGNTIYF.

The rearrangement uses TRBV6-6 and TRBJ2-1; D is ambiguous. Trimming stripped 2 bases from V and 5 bases from J, with 13 bases between. Germline V lookup: CDR1 MNHNY, CDR2 SVGAGI (reference sequence). The CDR3 covers 15 residues. The DNA of the CDR3 is TGTGCCAGCAGTTACGAAGACAACTGGGACAATGAGCAGTTCTTC. Protein sequence: CASSYEDNWDNEQFF.

Only one count was recorded for this clone. The CDR3 region is CASTWGSNNEQFF. CDR3 bases: TGTGCCAGCACGTGGGGGTCTAACAATGAGCAGTTCTTC. The chain carries TRBV27 and TRBJ2-1; TRBD1 or TRBD2 may be the D gene (5 bases each). Trimming took off 7 bases at V and 5 bases at J, with 12 bases between the two ends. There are 13 residues in the CDR3. The germline CDR1 and CDR2 sequences are MNHEY and SMNVEV (reference sequence).

This clone was detected once. CDR3 in amino acids: CASSPQDYGKQYF. CDR3 DNA sequence: TGTGCCAGCTCACCTCAGGACTACGGCAAGCAGTACTTC. The chain has TRBV18 and TRBJ2-7, with TRBD2 as a possible D gene (6 bases). Germline-derived CDR1 and CDR2 are KGHSH and LQKENI. V lost 3 bases, J lost 8 bases, and 14 bases lay in between. The CDR3 length is 13 residues.

This sequence joins TRBV6-5 and TRBJ2-7; D tentatively fits TRBD1 or TRBD2 (5 bases each). Germline CDR1 MNHEY, CDR2 SVGAGI. The CDR3 has 15 amino acids. The germline V and J ends were trimmed by 6 bases and 0 bases, with 15 bases remaining between them. CDR3 bases: TGTGCCAGCAGATTCCGGGACCTGGGCTCCTACGAGCAGTACTTC. Amino acids: CASRFRDLGSYEQYF.

As regards this clone: A junction end diverges from the germline sequence, so it may reflect a read error. The chain links TRBV3-1 (or the pseudogene TRBV3-2) to TRBJ1-2; 7 nucleotides line up with TRBD1. The CDR3 consists of 11 residues. The germline gives CDR1 LGHDT, CDR2 YNNKEL (reference sequence). CDR3 loop: CASSQPGGQAF. As DNA, the CDR3 is TGTGCCAGCAGCCAACCGGGAGGACAGGCCTTC.

The V and J genes are TRBV5-1 and TRBJ1-5; D call uncertain. This CDR3 is 16 amino acids long. CDR1 and CDR2 (germline): SGHRS, YFSETQ. V lost 4 bases and J 1 base, leaving 15 bases between the germline ends. CDR3 coding DNA: TGCGCCAGCAGCCTGCTTGGTCCGGACAGCAATCAGCCCCAGCATTTT. Protein product: CASSLLGPDSNQPQHF.

This chain uses TRBV5-1 with TRBJ1-4; D unresolved. Germline CDR1 SGHRS, CDR2 YFSETQ. V was shortened by 5 bases and J by 4 bases, with 9 bases between the two germline ends. The CDR3 length is 13 residues. The CDR3 here is CASRSAINEKLFF. Here the CDR3 DNA reads TGCGCCAGCAGGTCGGCAATTAATGAAAAACTGTTTTTT.

The chain recombines TRBV30 with TRBJ1-6; the match to TRBD1 covers 7 bases. V lost 0 bases to trimming and J lost 0 bases; unmatched junction nucleotides: 5. The germline V gene encodes CDR1 GTSNPN and CDR2 SVGIG (reference sequence). The CDR3 has 17 amino acids. The chain's CDR3 is CAWSVPQGDSYNSPLHF. The CDR3 region has the DNA TGTGCCTGGAGTGTACCCCAGGGGGACTCCTATAATTCACCCCTCCACTTT.